The next 20 T cell receptor beta chains were all read from a single sample in a study of T cells in Graves' hyperthyroidism and ophthalmopathy. Template material for amplifying TCR beta CDR3 regions consisted of RNA transcripts. First-round RT-PCR targeting the TCR CDR3 was performed with the HTBI primer set. One entry per CDR3 protein, called by TCRdb with MiXCR from the multiplex PCR reads. Among 350,000 to 400,000 distinct CDR3 sequences listed, over 15% were seen once. The sequenced sample consisted of blood. The receptors shown here come from a woman aged 18-29 years with Graves' hyperthyroidism.

This clonotype was seen ten or more times. The chain carries TRBV29-1 and TRBJ2-7; a weak D match, TRBD2 (6 bases). Deletions cut 2 bases from V and 5 bases from J, with 7 bases between. The CDR3 loop spans 11 amino acids. Germline loops: CDR1 SQVTM, CDR2 ANQGSEA. CDR3 sequence reads: CSVETGDEQYF. The CDR3 DNA sequence: TGCAGCGTTGAAACGGGGGACGAGCAGTACTTC.

The V gene is TRBV6-1, the J gene TRBJ1-1; no firm D call. The CDR3 loop spans 13 amino acids. Trimming cost V 6 bases and J 6 bases, with 14 bases left between them. Looked up from germline, CDR1 is MNHNS and CDR2 is SASEGT. CDR3 bases: TGTGCCAGCAGGGAGATCTCACCGTCTGAAGCTTTCTTT. Protein product: CASREISPSEAFF.

This clonotype showed up many times. The chain recombines TRBV19 with TRBJ1-1, with 8 bases matching TRBD1. The V and J ends lost 4 bases and 3 bases, in that order; junction bases with no gene match: 1. This CDR3 is built from 13 residues. CDR1 is LNHDA and CDR2 is SQIVND in the germline V gene (reference sequence). CDR3 in DNA: TGTGCCAGTAGTAAACAGGGGGACACTGAAGCTTTCTTT. This translates into CASSKQGDTEAFF.

This clonotype was seen many times. The V gene is TRBV12-3 or TRBV12-4, the J gene TRBJ2-5, with D perhaps matching TRBD2 (5 bases). V dropped 8 bases and J dropped 2 bases, with 15 bases sitting between them. The CDR3 totals 14 residues. CDR3 sequence reads: CASGPAVLQETQYF. Here the CDR3 DNA reads TGTGCCAGCGGGCCAGCGGTTCTGCAAGAGACCCAGTACTTC.

This clonotype was seen repeatedly, ten times or more. V and J are TRBV7-8 and TRBJ2-2; D ambiguous. With 6 bases removed from V and 4 bases from J, the gap between germline ends came to 12 bases. This CDR3 comprises 14 residues. CDR1 is SGHVS, CDR2 FQNEAQ, per germline. The CDR3 is CASSRNELTGELFF. The CDR3 nucleotides read TGTGCCAGCAGTCGAAACGAACTCACCGGGGAGCTGTTTTTT.

Many counts were recorded for this clonotype. The chain links TRBV20-1 to TRBJ1-2; TRBD1 matches 12 bases. CDR3 length equals 15 residues. After removal of 3 bases from V and 4 bases from J, the junction contained 6 bases not matched to a gene. The germline CDR1 and CDR2 sequences are DFQATT and SNEGSKA (reference sequence). CDR3 bases: TGCAGTGCTAGCCCAGGGACAGGGGGCTTCTATGGCTACACCTTC. This translates into CSASPGTGGFYGYTF.

This clonotype was counted ten times or more. The chain joins TRBV12-3 or TRBV12-4 to TRBJ1-1; 9 positions match TRBD1. This CDR3 comprises 14 residues. After removal of 7 bases from V and 7 bases from J, the junction contained 10 bases not matched to a gene. The CDR3 reads CASTKTGGNVEAFF. CDR3 nucleotide sequence: TGTGCCAGCACCAAAACAGGGGGCAATGTTGAAGCTTTCTTT.

This clonotype was observed many times. The V and J genes are TRBV6-1 and TRBJ1-1, with a tentative D call TRBD1 (6 bases). This CDR3 has 14 residues. Deletions cut 6 bases from V and 0 bases from J, with 11 bases between. CDR1 and CDR2 (germline): MNHNS, SASEGT. The CDR3 reads CASRVDSMNTEAFF. Here the CDR3 DNA reads TGTGCCAGCAGAGTGGACAGCATGAACACTGAAGCTTTCTTT.

This clonotype occurred many times. The chain uses TRBV11-2 and TRBJ2-7; 8 nucleotides line up with TRBD2. In germline, CDR1 is SGHAT, CDR2 FQNNGV. The CDR3 runs to 14 residues. V lost 5 bases, J lost 5 bases, and 8 bases stayed unmatched. CDR3 in DNA: TGTGCCAGCAGCCGCCGGGGGGGGCGCGACGAGCAGTACTTC. It specifies CASSRRGGRDEQYF. The full variable domain, completed using reference TRBV11-2 and TRBJ2-7, is EAGVAQSPRYKIIEKRQSVAFWCNPISGHATLYWYQQILGQGPKLLIQFQNNGVVDDSQLPKDRFSAERLKGVDSTLKIQPAKLEDSAVYLCASSRRGGRDEQYFGPGTRLTVT.

This clonotype appeared many times. CDR3 protein: CAISEWQGGSSGNTIYF. CDR3 DNA sequence: TGTGCCATCAGTGAGTGGCAGGGAGGTTCTTCTGGAAACACCATATATTTT. The chain uses TRBV10-3 and TRBJ1-3; perhaps TRBD1 as D (5 bases). V was shortened by 1 base and J by 1 base, with 14 bases between the two germline ends. This CDR3 spans 17 amino acids. The germline CDR1 and CDR2 sequences are ENHRY and SYGVKD.

This clonotype was seen many times. The J gene is TRBJ2-7, the V gene TRBV4-1; D possibly corresponds to TRBD2 (6 bases). Germline CDR1 and CDR2: MGHRA and YSYEKL. The CDR3 runs 15 residues. V shed 4 bases and J shed 3 bases, with 16 bases lying between them. The CDR3 nucleotides read TGCGCCAGCAGCCGCGGGACGGAGTCAAACTACGAGCAGTACTTC. It yields the protein CASSRGTESNYEQYF.

This clonotype was counted ten times or more. The rearrangement joins TRBV6-5 to TRBJ2-7; TRBD1 is a possible D gene (5 bases). The CDR3 consists of 14 residues. With 3 bases removed from V and 5 bases from J, the gap between germline ends came to 14 bases. Germline loops: CDR1 MNHEY, CDR2 SVGAGI. CDR3 DNA: TGTGCCAGCAGTTATCGTGAACTCAGGGACGAGCAGTACTTC. Protein sequence: CASSYRELRDEQYF.

This clonotype was detected ten times or more. The V and J genes are TRBV28 and TRBJ1-2; maybe TRBD1 (6 bases). This CDR3 comprises 13 residues. V was clipped by 2 bases and J by 5 bases, with 9 bases between them. Germline V lookup: CDR1 MDHEN, CDR2 SYDVKM. CDR3 sequence: CASSLLGAYGYTF. In nucleotides, the CDR3 is TGTGCCAGCAGTTTACTGGGGGCGTATGGCTACACCTTC.

Many counts were recorded for this clonotype. This rearrangement joins TRBV29-1 to TRBJ2-7; D is uncertain. The CDR3 is made up of 13 amino acids. Germline V gene lookup returns CDR1 SQVTM and CDR2 ANQGSEA. Trimming took off 5 bases at V and 1 base at J, with 12 bases between the two ends. Written as DNA, the CDR3 is TGCAGCGTTCGGTCCCCCCGGTCCTACGAGCAGTACTTC. Amino acid sequence: CSVRSPRSYEQYF.

This clonotype was recorded many times. The chain is built from TRBV6-5 and TRBJ1-5; a weak D match, TRBD1 (6 bases). Looked up from germline, CDR1 is MNHEY and CDR2 is SVGAGI. The length of the CDR3 is 16 residues. The ends were cut back, 6 bases at V and 1 base at J, with 16 bases in the middle. This chain's CDR3 is CASSPYWGASNQPQHF. The CDR3 DNA follows: TGTGCCAGCAGCCCCTATTGGGGGGCGAGCAATCAGCCCCAGCATTTT.

V gene TRBV19 combines with J gene TRBJ2-5; 11 bases fit TRBD2. Germline CDR1 LNHDA, CDR2 SQIVND (reference sequence). There are 15 residues in the CDR3. The V gene end was trimmed by 4 bases and the J gene end by 1 base; junction bases not matched to a gene: 2. CDR3 nucleotides: TGTGCCAGTAGTACTAGCGGGAGGACCCAAGAGACCCAGTACTTC. Protein sequence: CASSTSGRTQETQYF.

As for this clonotype: This sequence may be a read error, since a much larger clone differs from it by one base. The chain carries TRBV20-1 and TRBJ1-1; perhaps TRBD1 as D (5 bases). Per the germline V gene, CDR1 is DFQATT and CDR2 is SNEGSKA (reference sequence). The CDR3 consists of 15 residues. The CDR3, as DNA: TGCAGTGCTAGGGTGGGGCAGTCACTTAACACTGAATCTTCCTTT. Translated: CSARVGQSLNTESSF.

This clonotype was detected ten times or more. The chain links TRBV10-3 to TRBJ2-7; maybe TRBD1 (5 bases). CDR3 length: 16 amino acids. Trimming shortened V by 3 bases and J by 7 bases, and 22 bases separated the two germline ends. Germline lookup yields CDR1 ENHRY and CDR2 SYGVKD. CDR3 residues: CAISDLRGMGSEEQYF. As DNA, the CDR3 is TGTGCCATCAGTGACCTAAGGGGAATGGGGTCGGAAGAGCAGTACTTC.

This clonotype was observed many times. The chain joins TRBV7-8 to TRBJ2-2; a weak D match, TRBD1 (5 bases). Germline CDR1 SGHVS, CDR2 FQNEAQ. CDR3 length equals 15 residues. The V and J ends lost 0 bases and 6 bases respectively, with 11 bases between them. The CDR3, as DNA: TGTGCCAGCAGCTTAGCGGTTGGGGCCCCCGGGGAGCTGTTTTTT. It specifies CASSLAVGAPGELFF. Looking up the rest from reference TRBV7-8 and TRBJ2-2 gives the full variable domain: GAGVSQSPRYKVAKRGQDVALRCDPISGHVSLFWYQQALGQGPEFLTYFQNEAQLDKSGLPSDRFFAERPEGSVSTLKIQRTQQEDSAVYLCASSLAVGAPGELFFGEGSRLTVL.

This clonotype appeared many times. As the CDR3 is not closed by the conserved phenylalanine or tryptophan, this likely results from a read error. The rearrangement uses TRBV28 and TRBJ1-5; D is possibly TRBD1 (6 bases). The germline V and J ends were trimmed by 8 bases and 5 bases, with 16 bases remaining between them. Germline values: CDR1 MDHEN, CDR2 SYDVKM. This CDR3 comprises 14 residues. Here the CDR3 reads CASGSRGFYQPQHL. The DNA of the CDR3 is TGTGCCAGCGGGTCCAGGGGATTCTATCAGCCCCAGCATCTT.